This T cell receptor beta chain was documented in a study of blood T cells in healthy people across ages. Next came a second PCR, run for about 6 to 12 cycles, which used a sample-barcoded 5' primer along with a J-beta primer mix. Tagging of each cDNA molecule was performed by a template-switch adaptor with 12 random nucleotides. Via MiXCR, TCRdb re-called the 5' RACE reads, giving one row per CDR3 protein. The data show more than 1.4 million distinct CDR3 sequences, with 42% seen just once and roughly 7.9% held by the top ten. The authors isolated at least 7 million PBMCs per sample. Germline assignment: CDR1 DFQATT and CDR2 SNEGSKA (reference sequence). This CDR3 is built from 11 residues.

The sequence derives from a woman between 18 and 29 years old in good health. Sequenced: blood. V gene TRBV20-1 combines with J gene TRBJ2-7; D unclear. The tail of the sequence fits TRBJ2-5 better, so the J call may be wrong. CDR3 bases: TGCAGTGCTAGAGATCACGAGACCCAGTACTTC. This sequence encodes CSARDHETQYF.